This TCR beta chain was identified in a study of T cell responses to AZD1222 COVID-19 vaccine (dated by TCRdb to about 2021). For context, the study as a whole: AZD1222 recipients with second doses at about 4 weeks or about 12 weeks were pooled, because spike-specific TCR depth and breadth did not differ between schedules. A total of 233 trial participants underwent TCR sequencing, of whom 207 received two doses of AZD1222 and about 26 received two doses of the MenACWY control vaccine. Trial participants were enrolled into age subgroups of 18-55, 56-69 and 70-plus years, which contained about 150, 28 and 57 TCR-sequenced participants, respectively.

On this clone itself: The antigen it binds to is not known. No much larger clone exists at a distance of one base, and base qualities are not known.

The CDR3 regions of human TCRbeta chains were analyzed by immunosequencing. As for the original processing: TCRs in the repertoires were matched against a reference library of SARS-CoV-2-specific TCRs that had been generated with the MIRA antigen-specificity platform. Breadth meant the fraction of unique TCRs that were SARS-CoV-2-associated, whereas depth meant the fraction of total T cells that were SARS-CoV-2-associated. Using the MIRA data, each spike-specific TCR was mapped to the spike region that the TCR reacts to and placed in a CD4 or CD8 class. Log10-transformed breadth and depth values were compared by one-way ANOVA with Sidak's multiple comparisons tests. This immuneACCESS table, as held by TCRdb, lists in-frame sequences with V and J called but not all clones. Of the missing ones, under half trace to an unresolved V gene in checked studies; the others have no known cause. The DNA was the basis for D and trimming; V, J and clone size are from that table. This sample is represented by just over 150,000 clones; over 75% of them were singletons. The top ten hold 1.5% to 2% of the sample.

In light of the paper, this sample's time point label describes: baseline before first vaccination. Vaccinee samples were obtained from the UK trials COV001 and COV002, which included a single-blind randomized controlled phase 2/3 trial of AZD1222 (ChAdOx1 nCoV-19) in healthy adults. For TCRbeta chain sequencing, PBMC samples were collected from trial participants at day 0 and at day 28 after the second dose. Results and caveats for the whole study, not just this receptor: Only a handful of AZD1222 recipients were SARS-CoV-2 seropositive at baseline, limiting conclusions about previously exposed vaccinees. Because no day 14 peak-response samples were available, the repertoires could be characterized only after the peak T cell response. After two AZD1222 doses, spike-specific TCR breadth and depth were significantly higher than at day 0 and than in MenACWY recipients. The 56-69-year group was small, and its depth increase did not reach significance, likely because of low power. The whole spike protein was spanned by vaccine-associated CD4 TCRs, and dominant responses were seen in regions 160-218 and 743-854. Reportedly, almost half of the unique spike-specific TCRs recognized epitopes lying outside the regions that are mutated in the B.1.351 and B.1.1.7 variants. Participants were mostly white British and included more females than males, and it was suggested by the authors that clonal diversity may have been underestimated.

The CDR3 runs 11 residues from the cysteine to the phenylalanine. Here the CDR3 DNA is all that survives: 33 bases in frame from base 1. Unmatched junction bases come to 5, with V trimmed by 3 bases and J by 15 bases. CDR1 MNHEY and CDR2 SVGEGT were looked up in the germline V gene. The receptor comes from an adult in good health. This specimen was peripheral blood, taken on day 0 of AZD1222 vaccination. The chain links TRBV6-2 or TRBV6-3 with TRBJ2-1, with 7 central nucleotides matching TRBD2. The CDR3 protein is CASSYPGLWFF. DNA sequence: TGTGCCAGCAGTTATCCGGGACTATGGTTCTTC.